Listed below are T cell receptor beta chains from one sample, sequenced in a study of blood T cell repertoires in COVID-19. Sequencing used immunoSEQ multiplex PCR; TCRdb keeps in-frame clones, though not all of them. The sample contains around 60,000 clones, more than 70% of which appear only once. The sample consisted of peripheral blood. These receptors all come from a man aged 60 to 69 with COVID-19, enrolled during active disease. Both conserved end residues are part of each CDR3.

cdr3_aa	v_call	j_call
CASSDPTGYSPLHF	TRBV2	TRBJ1-6
CASSVTGQGADTQYF	TRBV5-1	TRBJ2-3
CASSPQGGSGANVLTF	TRBV19	TRBJ2-6
CASSLLSGSQETQYF	TRBV7-2	TRBJ2-5
CASSFVSGETQYF	TRBV27	TRBJ2-5
CASSRRDPNSGYTF	TRBV7-9	TRBJ1-2
CASSIEGTANIQPQHF	TRBV19	TRBJ1-5
CASSFWRIRDRENYGYTF	TRBV19	TRBJ1-2
CASSPGQSSNQPQHF	TRBV5-6	TRBJ1-5
CASRGRQGAEAFF	TRBV6-5	TRBJ1-1
CSVDDRGDDYTF	TRBV29-1	TRBJ1-2
CASSARDYGYTF	TRBV12-3/TRBV12-4	TRBJ1-2
CASSSDPSTASNQPQHF	TRBV6-2/TRBV6-3	TRBJ1-5
CASTTRFSYNEQFF	TRBV6-5	TRBJ2-1
CASSQGLAGGRGDTQYF	TRBV4-2	TRBJ2-3
CASSLATPGGTEAFF	TRBV7-9	TRBJ1-1
CASSRSAGDQETQYF	TRBV3-1/TRBV3-2	TRBJ2-5
CASSTTGVGYEQYF	TRBV4-2	TRBJ2-7
CASSPTSGGDTGELFF	TRBV5-1	TRBJ2-2
CASSEGTRRTGELFF	TRBV9	TRBJ2-2
CASSQGPGATEAFF	TRBV3-1/TRBV3-2	TRBJ1-1
CAWNYGQGRNEQYF	TRBV30	TRBJ2-7
CATSPGDYGYTF	TRBV15	TRBJ1-2
CASSYQVSGANVLTF	TRBV6-5	TRBJ2-6
CASSSGESASNQPQHF	TRBV5-1	TRBJ1-5
CASRYGVDTSNTGELFF	TRBV5-1	TRBJ2-2
CASSQVASSQETQYF	TRBV14	TRBJ2-5
CASSSGQDLINTQYF	TRBV28	TRBJ2-3
CASSQRTGGADTQYF	TRBV3-1/TRBV3-2	TRBJ2-3
CASSPLDSPEAFF	TRBV5-1	TRBJ1-1
CASSLGATTDTQYF	TRBV2	TRBJ2-3
CASSQRDRGEEYF	TRBV5-4	TRBJ2-7
CAWSLTDRARETQYF	TRBV30	TRBJ2-5
CASSPTGETQYF	TRBV12-3/TRBV12-4	TRBJ2-5
CASSWGGDEAFF	TRBV5-1	TRBJ1-1
CASSLGQGEAFF	TRBV7-2	TRBJ1-1
CASSESVGMNTEAFF	TRBV6-1	TRBJ1-1
CASSTSGVRENSPLHF	TRBV19	TRBJ1-6
CASSTVAGGADTQYF	TRBV11-2	TRBJ2-3
CASSSNRGETQYF	TRBV6-5	TRBJ2-5
CASSLISGGPQETQYF	TRBV7-7	TRBJ2-5
CASSFSRDTEAFF	TRBV7-2	TRBJ1-1
CASGKKRDSYEQYF	TRBV6-5	TRBJ2-7
CACGGTGAPYSNQPQHF	TRBV30	TRBJ1-5
CASSLGQGETNYEQYF	TRBV5-4	TRBJ2-7
CASSLAQGDYGYTF	TRBV5-4	TRBJ1-2
CASSPQSYEQYF	TRBV11-1	TRBJ2-7
CASSEAAGGYRNTEAFF	TRBV6-1	TRBJ1-1
CASSTPGQGGIEQYF	TRBV28	TRBJ2-7
CASSIEPFPGVSYEQYF	TRBV19	TRBJ2-7
CASNKGGGYEQYF	TRBV6-5	TRBJ2-7
CATSRDSNTGTGTQPQHF	TRBV15	TRBJ1-5
CASSQTYNSPLHF	TRBV5-4	TRBJ1-6
CAISESSPQETQYF	TRBV10-3	TRBJ2-5